The source of this T cell receptor beta chain is a study of T cell changes during pregnancy in multiple sclerosis. The data were produced by immunoSEQ multiplex PCR, yet TCRdb's version contains in-frame clones alone and is incomplete. The table has 50,000 to 65,000 clones, 80% to 95% seen once. Germline V lookup: CDR1 LNHDA, CDR2 SQIVND (reference sequence). The CDR3 sequence is 15 residues long. Trimming took off 4 bases at V and 1 base at J, with 13 bases between the two ends. This clonotype originated in a female donor with multiple sclerosis, enrolled in a pregnancy study. Sequenced here: peripheral blood, sampled in the first trimester of pregnancy. V and J are TRBV19 and TRBJ1-1; unclear D gene. In nucleotides, the CDR3 is TGTGCCAGTAGTACCTTCCTCAAGCCGAACACTGAAGCTTTCTTT. It is translated as CASSTFLKPNTEAFF.